The sample holds a few counts of the clone carrying this TCR beta chain. The data were obtained in a study of T cells after yellow fever vaccination. At the level of the study: SMART-Seq v4 Ultra Low Input prepared the low-cell-number fractions.

TCRdb ran MiXCR on the 5' RACE reads and lists one entry per CDR3 protein. The sample gives under 400,000 distinct CDR3 sequences, 12% of which show up once; roughly 3.1% is in the top ten. Germline CDR1 LGHNA, CDR2 YSLEER. V was pared by 5 bases and J by 5 bases, with 11 bases of the junction left unmatched. The CDR3 has 15 amino acids. The sequencing used CD4+ T cells sorted from PBMCs, collected 15 days after the yellow fever booster vaccination. The rearrangement uses TRBV4-3 and TRBJ1-1, with 7 bases identical to TRBD1. This receptor was identified in a young man who received the YFV17D yellow fever vaccine. CDR3 nucleotide sequence: TGCGCCAGCAGCACCCAGTCTCAGGGGGGGACTGAAGCTTTCTTT. This gives the protein CASSTQSQGGTEAFF.